This entry lists 20 T cell receptor beta chains sequenced from one sample in a study of cytomegalovirus exposure and HLA in healthy donors. Primers: 60 Vbeta forward and 13 Jbeta reverse. The repertoire was sequenced with immunoSEQ multiplex PCR; TCRdb's copy has only in-frame clones and lacks some. The sample holds approximately 150,000 clones, approximately 82% seen once. Input material: PBMCs. These receptors were obtained from a man younger than 35 in good health and CMV-seropositive.

As for this clone: Other DNA sequences in this specimen translate into the identical CDR3. The rearrangement joins TRBV9 to TRBJ2-5, with D perhaps matching TRBD2 (7 bases). V was trimmed by 2 bases and J by 5 bases, leaving 10 bases between them. This CDR3 is 13 amino acids long. Per germline, CDR1 SGDLS and CDR2 YYNGEE. The CDR3 sequence: CASSVGGQETQYF. The CDR3 bases are TGTGCCAGCAGCGTGGGGGGGCAGGAGACCCAGTACTTC.

V is TRBV4-2 and J is TRBJ2-1, with TRBD1 matching over 7 bases. The V gene end was trimmed by 5 bases and the J gene end by 1 base; junction bases not matched to a gene: 8. Germline values: CDR1 LGHNA, CDR2 YNFKEQ. The CDR3 contains 16 residues. CDR3 amino acids: CASSDRDHGSYNEQFF. CDR3 DNA sequence: TGTGCCAGCAGCGACAGGGACCATGGGTCCTACAATGAGCAGTTCTTC.

This rearrangement joins TRBV2 to TRBJ1-2; D gene uncertain. The CDR3 contains 15 residues. The V and J ends lost 3 bases and 0 bases respectively, with 11 bases between them. The germline CDR1 and CDR2 sequences are SNHLY and FYNNEI. DNA for the CDR3: TGTGCCAGCAGTGATGATAGAGTTACTAACTATGGCTACACCTTC. Translation gives CASSDDRVTNYGYTF.

J is TRBJ2-7 and V is TRBV29-1, with D tentatively TRBD1 (6 bases). Trimming pared 7 bases from V and 5 bases from J, leaving 18 bases between. Germline V CDR1 and CDR2: SQVTM, ANQGSEA. CDR3 size: 13 residues. Here the CDR3 reads CSALTGEVHEQYF. In DNA, the CDR3 is TGCAGCGCCTTGACAGGAGAGGTCCACGAGCAGTACTTC.

The chain couples TRBV5-6 to TRBJ1-5; unclear D gene. Germline CDR1 and CDR2: SGHDT and YYEEEE. CDR3 length: 16 amino acids. V dropped 1 base and J dropped 2 bases, with 13 bases sitting between them. CDR3 loop: CASSLWRGYGNQPQHF. The CDR3 DNA is TGTGCCAGCAGCTTGTGGCGGGGATATGGCAATCAGCCCCAGCATTTT.

This chain joins TRBV9 and TRBJ2-3; 9 bases map to TRBD1. Germline V lookup: CDR1 SGDLS, CDR2 YYNGEE. This CDR3 contains 16 residues. J gave up 0 bases and V 3 bases, and 5 bases lay outside the gene matches. Here the CDR3 reads CASSARQGVSTDTQYF. The CDR3 DNA reads as TGTGCCAGCAGCGCAAGACAGGGGGTGAGCACAGATACGCAGTATTTT.

The chain joins TRBV28 to TRBJ2-7; 9 positions match TRBD1. J lost 3 bases, V lost 5 bases, and 5 bases had no gene match. Germline V lookup: CDR1 MDHEN, CDR2 SYDVKM. CDR3 length: 14 residues. DNA of the CDR3: TGTGCCAGCAGTGCGCCGGGACAGGGCTACGAGCAGTACTTC. Its translation: CASSAPGQGYEQYF.

This sequence joins TRBV6-5 and TRBJ1-2; a possible D gene is TRBD1 (5 bases). CDR3 length: 16 residues. V was cut by 0 bases and J by 1 base, with 12 bases left in between. Per germline, CDR1 MNHEY and CDR2 SVGAGI. The CDR3 spells CASSYSNQGLNYGYTF. The CDR3 DNA reads TGTGCCAGCAGTTACTCGAATCAGGGACTTAACTATGGCTACACCTTC.

This clone was recorded a few times. The CDR3 sequence: CASSLTRQGISEAFF. The DNA for the CDR3 is TGTGCCAGCAGCTTAACGCGGCAGGGGATCAGTGAAGCTTTCTTT. This sequence joins TRBV7-3 and TRBJ1-1, with TRBD1 as a possible D gene (6 bases). The CDR3 contains 15 residues. The germline V gene encodes CDR1 SGHTA and CDR2 FQGTGA. V gave up 0 bases and J gave up 7 bases, with 15 bases separating them.

The V call is TRBV11-3, the J call TRBJ2-5, with TRBD1 matching 7 bases. This CDR3 is 15 amino acids long. J gave up 5 bases and V 3 bases, and 9 bases lay outside the gene matches. Germline V lookup: CDR1 SGHNT, CDR2 YENEEA. The CDR3 here is CASSLGQTRWETQYF. Written as DNA, the CDR3 is TGTGCCAGCAGCTTGGGACAGACAAGATGGGAGACCCAGTACTTC.

This chain joins TRBV4-1 and TRBJ2-7, with 10 bases matching TRBD2. V gave up 4 bases and J gave up 6 bases; unmatched junction bases: 9. The length of the CDR3 is 15 residues. CDR1 is MGHRA, CDR2 YSYEKL, per germline. CDR3 bases: TGCGCCAGCAGCCCGAGGCAATTAGCGGGGGGCGAGCAGTACTTC. As protein: CASSPRQLAGGEQYF.

The rearrangement joins TRBV2 to TRBJ2-5; 8 bases are a match to TRBD2. The CDR3 sequence is 15 residues long. The V gene's germline CDR1 is SNHLY and CDR2 FYNNEI. V was clipped by 6 bases and J by 3 bases; unmatched bases: 9. CDR3 loop: CASSLEGLVKETQYF. The CDR3 DNA reads as TGTGCCAGCAGCCTAGAGGGACTAGTAAAAGAGACCCAGTACTTC.

V is TRBV4-1 and J is TRBJ2-7, with D unclear. V lost 1 base and J 3 bases, leaving 13 bases between the germline ends. This CDR3 is 15 amino acids long. Germline-derived CDR1 and CDR2 are MGHRA and YSYEKL. DNA for the CDR3: TGCGCCAGCAGCCAAGGTAGCCTTCCTCTCTACGAGCAGTACTTC. It translates to CASSQGSLPLYEQYF.

The V gene is TRBV11-2, the J gene TRBJ2-7; unclear D gene. In germline, CDR1 is SGHAT, CDR2 FQNNGV. The CDR3 extends over 11 amino acids. With 5 bases removed from V and 4 bases from J, the gap between germline ends came to 6 bases. The chain's CDR3 is CASSPRYEQYF. DNA for the CDR3: TGTGCCAGCAGCCCCCGGTACGAGCAGTACTTC.

This clone has a handful of counts. The chain couples TRBV11-2 to TRBJ2-3, with TRBD2 matching 9 bases. J lost 5 bases, V lost 3 bases, and 6 bases had no gene match. Germline lookup yields CDR1 SGHAT and CDR2 FQNNGV. The CDR3 has 15 residues. Written as DNA, the CDR3 is TGTGCCAGCAGCTTCCGCGGGAGGGCCAAAGATACGCAGTATTTT. Translating gives CASSFRGRAKDTQYF.

The chain carries TRBV21-1 and TRBJ2-5; the table's TRBD2 call for D was not verified on the DNA. TRBV21-1 is noted as a pseudogene. The CDR3 sequence is 17 residues long. CDR3 bases: TGTGCCAGCAGCAAAGCGCGTAGCGGGATGGATATAGAGACCCAGTACTTC. The encoded protein is CASSKARSGMDIETQYF.

This chain connects TRBV4-1 to TRBJ2-5, with 10 bases identical to TRBD2. The CDR3 totals 16 residues. Losses at the gene ends were 1 base for V and 1 base for J; bases not matched to a gene: 3. Looked up from germline, CDR1 is MGHRA and CDR2 is YSYEKL. CDR3 sequence reads: CASSQGLAGFQETQYF. The CDR3 DNA sequence: TGCGCCAGCAGCCAAGGACTAGCGGGTTTCCAAGAGACCCAGTACTTC.

This sequence joins TRBV5-4 and TRBJ2-1; 12 bases fit TRBD2. The CDR3 length is 16 residues. J lost 4 bases, V lost 3 bases, and 5 bases had no gene match. The germline CDR1 and CDR2 sequences are SGHNT and YYREEE (reference sequence). The CDR3 here is CASSSSGRDPYNEQFF. Here the CDR3 DNA reads TGTGCCAGCAGCTCTAGCGGGAGGGACCCTTACAATGAGCAGTTCTTC.

The chain joins TRBV5-1 to TRBJ2-7; tentatively, D is TRBD2 (7 bases). This CDR3 has 14 amino acids. Germline V lookup: CDR1 SGHRS, CDR2 YFSETQ. Trimming pared 2 bases from V and 5 bases from J, leaving 14 bases between. The DNA for the CDR3 is TGCGCCAGCAGCTTTAACGGGGGGCTGAACGAGCAGTACTTC. This gives the protein CASSFNGGLNEQYF.

The gene calls are TRBV28 and TRBJ2-7; TRBD1 agrees at 7 bases. This CDR3 contains 13 residues. In germline, CDR1 is MDHEN, CDR2 SYDVKM. The ends lost 8 bases at V and 3 bases at J; junction bases unmatched: 7. CDR3 sequence (DNA): TGTGCCAGCCTGGGACAGCTTTTCTACGAGCAGTACTTC. Translated: CASLGQLFYEQYF.